This TCR beta chain was observed in a study of blood T cell repertoires in COVID-19. Overall study: PBMCs, B-cell-depleted T cells, or T cells were the source of the cDNA or gDNA that made up the material.

Source study methods: Scientists estimated how many nucleated cells there were by amplifying reference gene primers. Here immunoSEQ multiplex PCR was the method, and the copy in TCRdb shows in-frame clones only, minus some. V and J calls and clone size are copied from that table; D and trimming were computed from the DNA. In the table there are about 300,000 clones, 83% of which are singletons. The CDR3 runs to 11 residues. Germline V gene data show CDR1 as DFQATT and CDR2 as SNEGSKA (reference sequence). V was pared by 6 bases and J by 5 bases, with 8 bases between. Sequenced: peripheral blood. This rearrangement joins TRBV20-1 to TRBJ2-1, with D maybe TRBD1 (6 bases). The sequence derives from a woman between 45 and 60 years old who had recovered from COVID-19. The CDR3 DNA reads TGCAGTGCCAGGGGTCACAATGAGCAGTTCTTC. Its translation is CSARGHNEQFF.